This T cell receptor beta chain came from a study of CXCR3-negative and CXCR3-positive naive CD8 T cells. At the level of the study: TRB reads totalled about 140 million, about 1.5 +/- 0.3 million per library.

Concerning this clonotype: Antigen specificity is unknown.

Researchers prepared the TRB cDNA libraries using 5' RACE with UMI labels. With the 5' RACE reads reprocessed, TCRdb shows one record per CDR3 protein and no DNA. This sample carries over 50,000 distinct CDR3 sequences, with around 0.8% going to the ten biggest clones. Study observations and caveats: CXCR3-negative naive cells had less hydrophobic TRB CDR3s than did CXCR3-positive naive cells. TRB CDR3 properties were used to infer TCR strength, and surface CD5 was comparable between naive subsets. Comparably high diversity was seen in both naive subsets, and much lower diversity in memory CD8+ cells.

CDR1 SGHTA and CDR2 FQGTGA come from the germline V gene. There are 15 residues in the CDR3. This TCR was sampled from a human donor in good health. Some clones in this sample may be carry-over from other donors' samples. The sequencing input was naive CXCR3+ CD8+ T cells from blood. Specified subset: CD45RO-CCR7+CD27+CD95- naive CD8+ T cells expressing CXCR3 (TNR3+). The chain uses TRBV7-3 and TRBJ2-2. CDR3 sequence: CASSSQGSNTGELFF.